Listed here are 15 T cell receptor beta chains from one sample, sequenced in a study of memory CD4+ T cells and cytomegalovirus serostatus. Assay: immunoSEQ multiplex PCR; the TCRdb copy retains only in-frame clones and omits some. The sample consists of around 44,000 clones, 60% to 85% of them appearing once. The sort gate was single viable CD3+CD4+CD8-CD45RO+ cells for memory CD4+ T cells. The sequenced sample consisted of memory CD4+ T cells from blood. These TCRs come from an adult in good health and CMV-seronegative.

The CDR3 loop is CASSYGQNQPQHF. The CDR3 DNA reads as TGTGCCAGCAGTTACGGGCAGAATCAGCCCCAGCATTTT. The gene calls are TRBV6-5 and TRBJ1-5; no reliable D call. The CDR3 loop spans 13 amino acids. The germline CDR1 and CDR2 sequences are MNHEY and SVGAGI. Trimming left V 2 bases short and J 4 bases short, with 6 bases between.

The CDR3 is CASLYRETGNTIYF. The CDR3 bases are TGTGCCAGTCTATACCGGGAAACTGGAAACACCATATATTTT. The chain uses TRBV19 and TRBJ1-3; D ambiguous. Germline CDR1 and CDR2: LNHDA and SQIVND (reference sequence). CDR3 length: 14 amino acids. V was trimmed by 8 bases and J by 2 bases, leaving 13 bases between them.

V is TRBV6-1 and J is TRBJ1-1; D is ambiguous. CDR1 and CDR2 (germline): MNHNS, SASEGT. This CDR3 has 14 residues. Trimming cost V 10 bases and J 0 bases, with 15 bases left between them. Here the CDR3 reads CAISEGSMNTEAFF. The CDR3 nucleotides read TGTGCCATCAGCGAGGGCTCAATGAACACTGAAGCTTTCTTT.

The CDR3 is CASSQVGLYNEQFF. The CDR3 nucleotides are TGTGCCAGCAGCCAAGTGGGCCTCTACAATGAGCAGTTCTTC. The rearrangement joins TRBV4-2 to TRBJ2-1; D unclear. CDR3 length equals 14 residues. Germline loops: CDR1 LGHNA, CDR2 YNFKEQ. V gave up 1 base and J gave up 3 bases, with 7 bases separating them.

The chain links TRBV7-3 to TRBJ2-1; D possibly uses TRBD1 or TRBD2 (6 bases each). Trimming removed 5 bases from V and 7 bases from J, with 15 bases in between. The CDR3 totals 14 residues. From germline, CDR1 is SGHTA and CDR2 FQGTGA. CDR3 DNA: TGTGCCAGCAGCACGGGGGCAATTGGGAATGAGCAGTTCTTC. Protein product: CASSTGAIGNEQFF.

The chain carries TRBV9 and TRBJ2-1, with TRBD2 as a possible D gene (7 bases). The germline V and J ends were trimmed by 0 bases and 4 bases, with 14 bases remaining between them. Germline V CDR1 and CDR2: SGDLS, YYNGEE. This CDR3 is built from 16 residues. The CDR3 loop reads CASSVGGRGGYNEQFF. For the CDR3, the DNA is TGTGCCAGCAGCGTAGGAGGTAGGGGGGGTTACAATGAGCAGTTCTTC. Looking up the rest from reference TRBV9 and TRBJ2-1 gives the full variable domain: DSGVTQTPKHLITATGQRVTLRCSPRSGDLSVYWYQQSLDQGLQFLIQYYNGEERAKGNILERFSAQQFPDLHSELNLSSLELGDSALYFCASSVGGRGGYNEQFFGPGTRLTVL.

DNA for the CDR3: TGTGCCAGCAGCAAAGGGACAGGGGGATATCAGCCCCAGCATTTT. As protein: CASSKGTGGYQPQHF. The chain employs TRBV21-1 and TRBJ1-5; the table's D call TRBD1 went unverified against the DNA. TRBV21-1 is tagged as a pseudogene. This CDR3 is 15 amino acids long.

This clone appeared once. The CDR3 here is CAISPYVGVGSPLHF. DNA of the CDR3: TGTGCCATCAGTCCTTACGTCGGGGTTGGGTCACCCCTCCACTTT. The genes are TRBV10-3 and TRBJ1-6; D unresolved. Looked up from germline, CDR1 is ENHRY and CDR2 is SYGVKD. V was clipped by 5 bases and J by 10 bases, with 18 bases between them. CDR3 size: 15 residues.

This chain joins TRBV5-1 and TRBJ2-5, with TRBD1 matching 8 bases. Trimming cost V 2 bases and J 5 bases; bases outside gene matches: 5. This CDR3 comprises 14 residues. The germline gives CDR1 SGHRS, CDR2 YFSETQ. The CDR3 sequence: CASSLQGVRETQYF. CDR3 coding DNA: TGCGCCAGCAGCTTACAGGGGGTAAGGGAGACCCAGTACTTC. Together with reference TRBV5-1 and TRBJ2-5, the CDR3 gives the full variable domain: KAGVTQTPRYLIKTRGQQVTLSCSPISGHRSVSWYQQTPGQGLQFLFEYFSETQRNKGNFPGRFSGRQFSNSRSEMNVSTLELGDSALYLCASSLQGVRETQYFGPGTRLLVL.

This chain uses TRBV15 with TRBJ1-5; no clear D. Trimming took 2 bases from V and 11 from J, leaving 19 bases between them. The germline gives CDR1 LNHNV, CDR2 YYDKDF (reference sequence). CDR3 length: 15 amino acids. CDR3 sequence: CATSRLDAGPRTQHF. The CDR3 bases are TGTGCCACCAGCAGACTAGATGCAGGACCTAGGACCCAGCATTTT.

The rearrangement links TRBV11-3 to TRBJ2-5; no reliable D call. From germline, CDR1 is SGHNT and CDR2 YENEEA. The CDR3 contains 12 residues. V was clipped by 6 bases and J by 2 bases, with 7 bases between them. The CDR3 region has the DNA TGTGCCAGCAGAAAAGTTCAAGAGACCCAGTACTTC. Encoded protein: CASRKVQETQYF.

The chain couples TRBV7-9 to TRBJ2-2; D may be TRBD1 (6 bases). V lost 1 base and J 1 base, leaving 7 bases between the germline ends. CDR3 length: 15 residues. Per germline, CDR1 SEHNR and CDR2 FQNEAQ (reference sequence). The CDR3 nucleotides read TGTGCCAGCAGCTTAGAGGACAGGAACACCGGGGAGCTGTTTTTT. Translated: CASSLEDRNTGELFF.

J is TRBJ1-2 and V is TRBV5-4, with unresolved D. With 1 base removed from V and 1 base from J, the gap between germline ends came to 11 bases. The CDR3 loop spans 15 amino acids. Germline CDR1 is SGHNT and CDR2 is YYREEE (reference sequence). The DNA of the CDR3 is TGTGCCAGCAGCTTGAGGTCAGGATATAACTATGGCTACACCTTC. The encoded protein is CASSLRSGYNYGYTF.

The chain recombines TRBV27 with TRBJ2-7; 11 nucleotides agree with TRBD1. J gave up 6 bases and V 4 bases, and 8 bases lay outside the gene matches. Germline CDR1 is MNHEY and CDR2 is SMNVEV (reference sequence). The CDR3 has 15 residues. DNA of the CDR3: TGTGCCAGCAGTTATCTCCGGGACAGGGGGTTCGAGCAGTACTTC. It yields the protein CASSYLRDRGFEQYF.

The chain recombines TRBV30 with TRBJ1-1, with D perhaps matching TRBD1 (5 bases). V was trimmed by 3 bases and J by 5 bases, leaving 13 bases between them. Germline CDR1 reads GTSNPN; CDR2 reads SVGIG (reference sequence). The CDR3 contains 13 residues. In DNA, the CDR3 is TGTGCCTGGAGGGACAAGGGGCGAACTGAAGCTTTCTTT. Translating gives CAWRDKGRTEAFF.